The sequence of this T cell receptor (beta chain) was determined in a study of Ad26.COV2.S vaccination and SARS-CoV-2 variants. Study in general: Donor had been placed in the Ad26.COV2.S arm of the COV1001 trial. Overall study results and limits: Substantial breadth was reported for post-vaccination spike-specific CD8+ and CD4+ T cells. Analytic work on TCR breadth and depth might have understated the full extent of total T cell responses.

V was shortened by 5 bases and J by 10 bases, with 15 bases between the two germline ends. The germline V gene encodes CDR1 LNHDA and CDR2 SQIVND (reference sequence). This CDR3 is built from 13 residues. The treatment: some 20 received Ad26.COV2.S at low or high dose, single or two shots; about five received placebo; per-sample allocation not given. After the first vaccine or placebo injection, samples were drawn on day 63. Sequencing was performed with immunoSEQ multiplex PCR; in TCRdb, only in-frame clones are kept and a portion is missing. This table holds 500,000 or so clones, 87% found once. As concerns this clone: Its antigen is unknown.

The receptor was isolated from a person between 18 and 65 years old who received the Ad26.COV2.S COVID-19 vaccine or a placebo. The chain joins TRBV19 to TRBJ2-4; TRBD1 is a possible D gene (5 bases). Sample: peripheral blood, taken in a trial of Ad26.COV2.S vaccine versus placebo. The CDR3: CASSGATAPIQYF. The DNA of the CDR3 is TGTGCCAGTAGTGGGGCGACAGCTCCGATTCAGTACTTC.